These 19 T cell receptor beta chains were sequenced from one sample in a study of blood T cell repertoires in COVID-19. Using immunoSEQ multiplex PCR, the repertoire was profiled, and TCRdb retains in-frame clones only, with some absent. The sample has approximately 500,000 clones; 85% to 90% are singletons. Sequencing was carried out using peripheral blood. These receptor sequences come from a woman between 45 and 60 years old with COVID-19, enrolled during active disease.

The V gene is TRBV4-2, the J gene TRBJ2-1, with a tentative D call TRBD1 (6 bases). The V end lost 0 bases, the J end lost 5 bases, and 11 bases lay between the germline ends. Germline V CDR1 and CDR2: LGHNA, YNFKEQ. The CDR3 covers 15 residues. The CDR3 DNA is TGTGCCAGCAGCCAAGACAGGGCAGGGGACAATGAGCAGTTCTTC. Protein sequence: CASSQDRAGDNEQFF.

The chain joins TRBV19 to TRBJ2-6, with D possibly matching TRBD2 (6 bases). CDR1 and CDR2 from the germline V gene are LNHDA and SQIVND (reference sequence). The CDR3 spans 16 residues. V lost 4 bases and J lost 2, with 12 bases in between. The CDR3 loop reads CASSTSSGAGANVLTF. The CDR3, as DNA: TGTGCCAGTAGTACCTCGTCGGGAGCTGGGGCCAACGTCCTGACTTTC.

The chain carries TRBV4-1 and TRBJ2-3, with TRBD2 identical over 8 bases. The germline CDR1 and CDR2 sequences are MGHRA and YSYEKL. V dropped 0 bases and J dropped 2; count of bases not matched to a gene: 16. The CDR3 has 20 amino acids. The CDR3 DNA is TGCGCCAGCAGCCAAGATAAGGCGGACGGGGGGGCCGTTGCCACAGATACGCAGTATTTT. Its translation: CASSQDKADGGAVATDTQYF.

This clone was seen only once. Different DNA sequences within this sample yield the same CDR3. The V and J genes are TRBV6-5 and TRBJ2-7; D is ambiguous. In germline, CDR1 is MNHEY, CDR2 SVGAGI. The V end was cut by 2 bases, the J end by 4 bases, with 9 bases between. The CDR3 contains 13 residues. The DNA of the CDR3 is TGTGCCAGCAGTTACGCAGGAACTTACGAGCAGTACTTC. It yields the protein CASSYAGTYEQYF.

V is TRBV10-3 and J is TRBJ1-3, with no clear D. There are 13 residues in the CDR3. Trimming cost V 10 bases and J 0 bases, with 10 bases left between them. Per the germline V gene, CDR1 is ENHRY and CDR2 is SYGVKD. The CDR3 nucleotides read TGTGCCACGCAGGTCCCCTCTGGAAACACCATATATTTT. The encoded protein is CATQVPSGNTIYF.

J is TRBJ1-4 and V is TRBV30; 10 bases align to TRBD1. Per the germline V gene, CDR1 is GTSNPN and CDR2 is SVGIG (reference sequence). The CDR3 is 15 amino acids. The V gene end was trimmed by 0 bases and the J gene end by 4 bases; junction bases not matched to a gene: 2. CDR3 protein: CAWSVGTGDNEKLFF. CDR3 sequence (DNA): TGTGCCTGGAGTGTAGGGACAGGGGATAATGAAAAACTGTTTTTT.

The CDR3 reads CASSFGRDIEAFF. In nucleotides, the CDR3 is TGCGCCAGCAGCTTCGGTCGCGATATTGAAGCTTTCTTT. The rearrangement links TRBV5-1 to TRBJ1-1; no firm D call. V lost 2 bases and J lost 7, with 12 bases in between. Germline V gives CDR1 SGHRS, CDR2 YFSETQ. The CDR3 is made up of 13 amino acids. The whole variable domain, filled in from reference TRBV5-1 and TRBJ1-1, reads KAGVTQTPRYLIKTRGQQVTLSCSPISGHRSVSWYQQTPGQGLQFLFEYFSETQRNKGNFPGRFSGRQFSNSRSEMNVSTLELGDSALYLCASSFGRDIEAFFGQGTRLTVV.

This clone was seen only once. The V and J genes are TRBV5-1 and TRBJ2-7; 7 positions agree with TRBD1. The germline V gene has CDR1 SGHRS and CDR2 YFSETQ. CDR3 length: 13 amino acids. The V gene end was trimmed by 2 bases and the J gene end by 7 bases; junction bases not matched to a gene: 6. CDR3 in amino acids: CASSLTGEREQYF. The CDR3, as DNA: TGCGCCAGCAGCTTAACAGGGGAAAGGGAGCAGTACTTC. The whole variable domain, filled in from reference TRBV5-1 and TRBJ2-7, reads KAGVTQTPRYLIKTRGQQVTLSCSPISGHRSVSWYQQTPGQGLQFLFEYFSETQRNKGNFPGRFSGRQFSNSRSEMNVSTLELGDSALYLCASSLTGEREQYFGPGTRLTVT.

The rearrangement links TRBV30 to TRBJ1-1, with TRBD1 identical over 7 bases. From germline, CDR1 is GTSNPN and CDR2 SVGIG (reference sequence). Losses at the gene ends were 7 bases for V and 1 base for J; bases not matched to a gene: 6. CDR3 length equals 13 residues. CDR3 loop: CASLNRGNTEAFF. The CDR3 nucleotides are TGTGCCTCCCTAAACAGGGGGAACACTGAAGCTTTCTTT.

On this clone itself: Other DNA sequences in this specimen translate into the identical CDR3. This chain uses TRBV9 with TRBJ2-3; weak D call: TRBD1 (5 bases). CDR3 length equals 14 residues. Germline values: CDR1 SGDLS, CDR2 YYNGEE. V lost 2 bases to trimming and J lost 0 bases, with 7 bases between them. The CDR3 region is CASSVDSSTDTQYF. The CDR3 DNA reads as TGTGCCAGCAGCGTCGACAGTAGCACAGATACGCAGTATTTT. Filled out from reference TRBV9 and TRBJ2-3, the complete variable domain reads DSGVTQTPKHLITATGQRVTLRCSPRSGDLSVYWYQQSLDQGLQFLIQYYNGEERAKGNILERFSAQQFPDLHSELNLSSLELGDSALYFCASSVDSSTDTQYFGPGTRLTVL.

As regards this clone: Within the sample, other DNA sequences also encode this same CDR3. The chain employs TRBV10-3 and TRBJ2-3, with D possibly matching TRBD1 (7 bases). The CDR3 length is 15 residues. The V end lost 6 bases, the J end lost 1 base, and 14 bases lay between the germline ends. The germline V gene has CDR1 ENHRY and CDR2 SYGVKD. CDR3 protein: CAISEGRGGTDTQYF. The CDR3 bases are TGTGCCATCAGCGAGGGCAGGGGGGGCACAGATACGCAGTATTTT.

The chain employs TRBV7-2 and TRBJ2-1, with unresolved D. Per the germline V gene, CDR1 is SGHTA and CDR2 is FQGNSA. The V end lost 3 bases, the J end lost 0 bases, and 6 bases lay between the germline ends. CDR3 length equals 14 residues. The CDR3 nucleotides are TGTGCCAGCAGCTTCGCTAGCTCCTACAATGAGCAGTTCTTC. It specifies CASSFASSYNEQFF.

The CDR3 spells CASSRGTGGTYEQYF. CDR3 in DNA: TGTGCCAGTAGCAGGGGGACAGGGGGGACCTACGAGCAGTACTTC. The V gene is TRBV19, the J gene TRBJ2-7, with TRBD1 identical over 11 bases. The CDR3 sequence is 15 residues long. V was pared by 6 bases and J by 2 bases, with 6 bases of the junction left unmatched. CDR1 and CDR2 from the germline V gene are LNHDA and SQIVND (reference sequence). Full variable domain (remainder filled in from reference TRBV19 and TRBJ2-7): DGGITQSPKYLFRKEGQNVTLSCEQNLNHDAMYWYRQDPGQGLRLIYYSQIVNDFQKGDIAEGYSVSREKKESFPLTVTSAQKNPTAFYLCASSRGTGGTYEQYFGPGTRLTVT.

The chain couples TRBV7-2 to TRBJ2-1; 9 bases agree with TRBD2. Germline V gene sequence: CDR1 SGHTA, CDR2 FQGNSA. The CDR3 spans 16 residues. The junction had 8 bases not matched to a gene; V was cut back by 3 bases and J by 5 bases. CDR3 region: CASSFSAGGHDNEQFF. Written as DNA, the CDR3 is TGTGCCAGCAGCTTCTCAGCGGGGGGACACGACAATGAGCAGTTCTTC. Full variable domain (missing parts from reference TRBV7-2 and TRBJ2-1): GAGVSQSPSNKVTEKGKDVELRCDPISGHTALYWYRQSLGQGLEFLIYFQGNSAPDKSGLPSDRFSAERTGGSVSTLTIQRTQQEDSAVYLCASSFSAGGHDNEQFFGPGTRLTVL.

The CDR3 nucleotides read TGTGCCAGCATCCGCCGGTCGGAGGAAAAACTGTTTTTT. It codes for CASIRRSEEKLFF. The chain carries TRBV6-5 and TRBJ1-4; D gene uncertain. V was clipped by 7 bases and J by 8 bases, with 14 bases between them. CDR1 MNHEY and CDR2 SVGAGI come from the germline V gene. CDR3 length equals 13 residues.

V usage is TRBV27 and J usage is TRBJ1-6, with no clear D. Germline V gives CDR1 MNHEY, CDR2 SMNVEV (reference sequence). The V end lost 0 bases, the J end lost 7 bases, and 10 bases lay between the germline ends. This CDR3 has 15 amino acids. The CDR3 DNA reads as TGTGCCAGCAGTTTATCGTCAGGAGGCAATTCACCCCTCCACTTT. Protein sequence: CASSLSSGGNSPLHF.

This clone has a handful of counts. The J gene is TRBJ2-3, the V gene TRBV5-4, with 10 positions matching TRBD2. CDR1 is SGHNT, CDR2 YYREEE, per germline (reference sequence). V dropped 1 base and J dropped 5; count of bases not matched to a gene: 7. This CDR3 contains 16 residues. The chain's CDR3 is CASSLNLAGVRDTQYF. CDR3 DNA: TGTGCCAGCAGCTTGAACCTAGCGGGGGTTAGAGATACGCAGTATTTT.

There are a few counts of this clone. This chain links TRBV3-1 (or the pseudogene TRBV3-2) with TRBJ1-2; tentatively, D is TRBD1 (6 bases). Trimming pared 5 bases from V and 6 bases from J, leaving 13 bases between. The CDR3 contains 13 residues. Germline-derived CDR1 and CDR2 are LGHDT and YNNKEL (reference sequence). Here the CDR3 reads CASSGTGYNGYTF. The DNA for the CDR3 is TGTGCCAGCAGCGGAACAGGGTATAATGGCTACACCTTC.

The V gene is TRBV5-4, the J gene TRBJ2-1; tentatively, D is TRBD1 (6 bases). V lost 0 bases, J lost 5 bases, and 15 bases lay in between. Germline V gene sequence: CDR1 SGHNT, CDR2 YYREEE (reference sequence). The CDR3 has 16 amino acids. CDR3 DNA: TGTGCCAGCAGCTTGGAATTAAATGCAGGGGACAATGAGCAGTTCTTC. It yields the protein CASSLELNAGDNEQFF.